This TCR beta chain was identified in a study of neurological immune-mediated disorders. This clonotype was picked up many times. 5'RACE employing 10-nucleotide random UMIs yielded the cDNA. TCRdb itself ran the 5' RACE reads through MiXCR, one entry per CDR3 protein. This repertoire shows under 60,000 distinct CDR3 sequences, about 3% found once; its top ten account for about 5.5%. With 6 bases removed from V and 0 bases from J, the gap between germline ends came to 11 bases. Germline CDR1 and CDR2: MNHNY and SVGAGI (reference sequence). This CDR3 region has 15 residues. The V gene is TRBV6-6, the J gene TRBJ1-4; D ambiguous. This clonotype was obtained from a middle-aged man with multiple sclerosis. Sequenced: PBMCs. CDR3 coding DNA: TGTGCCAGCAGCGACGTACTTGCAACTAATGAAAAACTGTTTTTT. It is translated as CASSDVLATNEKLFF.